This T cell receptor (beta chain) emerged from a study of molecular identifiers for immune sequencing clone quantification. TCRdb re-called the PCR reads through MiXCR, storing one row per CDR3 protein. This sample yields about 10,000 distinct CDR3 sequences, of which around a fifth are seen a single time; over 1.5% belongs to the top ten. Libraries used about 20,000 to 1,100,000 sorted naive CD8 T cells and 10%, 30% or 50% RNA input. This clonotype was detected ten times or more. Its antigen is still unknown. Regarding the study as a whole: Should identical TCR molecules share a barcode, the sizes of highly expanded clones could be underestimated. Whereas naive cells kept under 1% of molecules in clones above 20 RNA copies, such clones held over 98% in effectors.

V was clipped by 1 base and J by 8 bases, with 6 bases between them. There are 12 residues in the CDR3. Germline assignment: CDR1 KGHSH and CDR2 LQKENI. The sequenced material came from naive CD8+ T cells from blood, with Jurkat cell RNA spiked in. Sample subset: FACS-sorted CD8+CD4-CCR7+CD45RA+ naive T cells. The chain is built from TRBV18 and TRBJ2-1; no clear D. The TCR originated in a human donor in good health. Some libraries in this study had Jurkat cell RNA spiked in. The CDR3 DNA reads TGTGCCAGCTCACCACGTGCGTATGAGCAGTTCTTC. It yields the protein CASSPRAYEQFF.